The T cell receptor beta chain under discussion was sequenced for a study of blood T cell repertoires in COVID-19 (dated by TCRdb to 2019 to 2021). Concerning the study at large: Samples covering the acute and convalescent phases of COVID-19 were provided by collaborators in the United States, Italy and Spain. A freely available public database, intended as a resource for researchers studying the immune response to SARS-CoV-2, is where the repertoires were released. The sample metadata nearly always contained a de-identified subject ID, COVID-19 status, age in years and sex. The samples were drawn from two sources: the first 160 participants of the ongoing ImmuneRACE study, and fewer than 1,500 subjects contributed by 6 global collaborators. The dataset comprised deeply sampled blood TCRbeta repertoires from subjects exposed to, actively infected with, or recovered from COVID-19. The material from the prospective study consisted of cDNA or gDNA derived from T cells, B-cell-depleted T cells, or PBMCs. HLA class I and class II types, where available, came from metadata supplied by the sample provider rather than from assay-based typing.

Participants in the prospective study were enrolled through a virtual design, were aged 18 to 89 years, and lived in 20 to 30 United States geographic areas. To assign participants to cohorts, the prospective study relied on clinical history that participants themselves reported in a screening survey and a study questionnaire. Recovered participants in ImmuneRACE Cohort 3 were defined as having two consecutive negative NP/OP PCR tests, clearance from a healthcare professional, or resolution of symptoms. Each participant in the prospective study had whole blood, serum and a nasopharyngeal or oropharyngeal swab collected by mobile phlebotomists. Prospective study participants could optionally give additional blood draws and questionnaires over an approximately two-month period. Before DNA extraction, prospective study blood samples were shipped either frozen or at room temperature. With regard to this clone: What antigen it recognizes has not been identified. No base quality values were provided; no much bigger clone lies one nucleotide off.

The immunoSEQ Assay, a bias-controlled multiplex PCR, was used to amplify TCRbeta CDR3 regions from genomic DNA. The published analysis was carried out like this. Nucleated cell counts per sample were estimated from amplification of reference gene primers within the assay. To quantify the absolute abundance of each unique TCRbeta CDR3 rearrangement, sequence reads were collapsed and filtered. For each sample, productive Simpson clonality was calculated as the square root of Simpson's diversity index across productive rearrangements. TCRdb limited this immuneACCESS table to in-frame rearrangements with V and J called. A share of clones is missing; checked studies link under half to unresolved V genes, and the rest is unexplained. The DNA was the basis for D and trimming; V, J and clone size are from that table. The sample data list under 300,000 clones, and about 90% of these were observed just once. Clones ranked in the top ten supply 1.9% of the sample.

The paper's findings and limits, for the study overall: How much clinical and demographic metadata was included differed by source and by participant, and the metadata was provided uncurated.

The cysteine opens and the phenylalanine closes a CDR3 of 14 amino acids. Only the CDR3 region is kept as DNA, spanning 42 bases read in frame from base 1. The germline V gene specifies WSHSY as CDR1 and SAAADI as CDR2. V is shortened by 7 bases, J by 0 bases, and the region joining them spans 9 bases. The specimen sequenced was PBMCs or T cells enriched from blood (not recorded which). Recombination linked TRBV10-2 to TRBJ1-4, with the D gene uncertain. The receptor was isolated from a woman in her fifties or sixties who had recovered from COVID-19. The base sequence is TGCGCCAGCATGTCAGTTGCAACTAATGAAAAACTGTTTTTT. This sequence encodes CASMSVATNEKLFF.